Each of the 20 T cell receptor beta chains below was sequenced from the same sample in a study of OX40 agonist ivuxolimab in advanced cancers. Profiling relied on immunoSEQ multiplex PCR, and the TCRdb table lists in-frame clones only, not all of them. The sample holds fewer than 85,000 clones, roughly 90% seen once. This sample comprised CD4+ or CD8+ T cells sorted from blood, obtained in a trial of the OX40 agonist ivuxolimab. The receptor source for this set is an adult with an advanced solid tumor such as melanoma, head and neck, liver or kidney cancer.

This clone was seen a handful of times. The rearrangement uses TRBV27 and TRBJ1-4; the D gene is possibly TRBD1 (6 bases). This CDR3 contains 14 residues. The ends were cut back, 3 bases at V and 8 bases at J, with 13 bases in the middle. Germline assignment: CDR1 MNHEY and CDR2 SMNVEV (reference sequence). As DNA, the CDR3 is TGTGCCAGCAGTTTTTCAGGGGAGGAAGAAAAACTGTTTTTT. Its translation: CASSFSGEEEKLFF.

The V gene is TRBV6-5, the J gene TRBJ2-2; D not certain. Per germline, CDR1 MNHEY and CDR2 SVGAGI. V was cut by 4 bases and J by 4 bases, with 13 bases left in between. CDR3 size: 15 residues. CDR3 DNA sequence: TGTGCCAGCAGTTTGTTGTCGGTTTCCACCGGGGAGCTGTTTTTT. Encoded protein: CASSLLSVSTGELFF.

The V and J genes are TRBV30 and TRBJ2-2; unclear D gene. Per the germline V gene, CDR1 is GTSNPN and CDR2 is SVGIG (reference sequence). Trimming took 3 bases from V and 1 from J, leaving 6 bases between them. The CDR3 sequence is 13 residues long. The CDR3: CAWSGENTGELFF. The CDR3 DNA follows: TGTGCCTGGAGCGGCGAGAACACCGGGGAGCTGTTTTTT.

A few counts support this clone. This sequence joins TRBV15 and TRBJ2-1; 9 bases map to TRBD2. The ends lost 8 bases at V and 2 bases at J; junction bases unmatched: 1. The CDR3 spans 13 residues. Germline V CDR1 and CDR2: LNHNV, YYDKDF (reference sequence). The CDR3 protein is CATSSGAYNEQFF. In nucleotides, the CDR3 is TGTGCCACCTCTAGCGGGGCCTACAATGAGCAGTTCTTC.

The V and J genes are TRBV7-8 and TRBJ1-1; perhaps TRBD1 as D (6 bases). Germline CDR1 SGHVS, CDR2 FQNEAQ. The V and J ends lost 5 bases and 1 base respectively, with 14 bases between them. This CDR3 region has 15 residues. The CDR3 loop reads CASSATLQGNTEAFF. CDR3 in DNA: TGTGCCAGCAGCGCCACGCTACAGGGGAACACTGAAGCTTTCTTT.

This chain links TRBV28 with TRBJ2-7; 8 bases align to TRBD1. Trimming took 7 bases from V and 0 from J; bases not matched to a gene: 11. The CDR3 loop spans 16 amino acids. The germline gives CDR1 MDHEN, CDR2 SYDVKM. The DNA for the CDR3 is TGTGCCAGCAACAGAGGCACAGGGGGTACCTCCTACGAGCAGTACTTC. It is translated as CASNRGTGGTSYEQYF. Full variable domain (rest looked up from reference TRBV28 and TRBJ2-7): DVKVTQSSRYLVKRTGEKVFLECVQDMDHENMFWYRQDPGLGLRLIYFSYDVKMKEKGDIPEGYSVSREKKERFSLILESASTNQTSMYLCASNRGTGGTSYEQYFGPGTRLTVT.

The V and J genes are TRBV7-9 and TRBJ1-3; D is undetermined. V was pared by 1 base and J by 1 base, with 5 bases between. Germline lookup yields CDR1 SEHNR and CDR2 FQNEAQ (reference sequence). The CDR3 sequence is 14 residues long. DNA of the CDR3: TGTGCCAGCAGCTTAGGGCAATCTGGAAACACCATATATTTT. Translating gives CASSLGQSGNTIYF.

The chain combines TRBV30 with TRBJ2-3, with D possibly matching TRBD1 (5 bases). The V end was cut by 2 bases, the J end by 1 base, with 7 bases between. The CDR3 runs to 13 residues. Germline V gene sequence: CDR1 GTSNPN, CDR2 SVGIG (reference sequence). The CDR3 loop reads CAWSSTGTDTQYF. CDR3 coding DNA: TGTGCCTGGAGTTCGACAGGCACAGATACGCAGTATTTT.

The rearrangement links TRBV7-9 to TRBJ1-5; D uncertain. The CDR3 contains 13 residues. V gave up 5 bases and J gave up 1 base, with 6 bases separating them. The germline V gene encodes CDR1 SEHNR and CDR2 FQNEAQ (reference sequence). CDR3 nucleotides: TGTGCCAGCAGCGGACGGAGCAATCAGCCCCAGCATTTT. This sequence encodes CASSGRSNQPQHF. Combining the CDR3 with reference TRBV7-9 and TRBJ1-5 gives the whole variable domain DTGVSQNPRHKITKRGQNVTFRCDPISEHNRLYWYRQTLGQGPEFLTYFQNEAQLEKSRLLSDRFSAERPKGSFSTLEIQRTEQGDSAMYLCASSGRSNQPQHFGDGTRLSIL.

The rearrangement joins TRBV30 to TRBJ2-7; D not resolved. The CDR3 has 14 amino acids. Looked up from germline, CDR1 is GTSNPN and CDR2 is SVGIG (reference sequence). Trimming left V 0 bases short and J 3 bases short, with 12 bases between. DNA of the CDR3: TGTGCCTGGAGTGTACGTTTGGATTACTACGAGCAGTACTTC. Translated: CAWSVRLDYYEQYF.

The CDR3 protein is CASSPSTSGSGADTQYF. CDR3 bases: TGCGCCAGCAGCCCTTCGACTAGCGGGAGTGGAGCAGATACGCAGTATTTT. This chain links TRBV5-1 with TRBJ2-3; 12 bases line up with TRBD2. The CDR3 extends over 17 amino acids. Losses at the gene ends were 4 bases for V and 4 bases for J; bases not matched to a gene: 10. The germline V gene encodes CDR1 SGHRS and CDR2 YFSETQ.

V usage is TRBV5-1 and J usage is TRBJ2-7, with TRBD2 identical over 9 bases. Germline V gene lookup returns CDR1 SGHRS and CDR2 YFSETQ. The CDR3 sequence is 16 residues long. The ends lost 3 bases at V and 8 bases at J; junction bases unmatched: 15. Written as DNA, the CDR3 is TGCGCCAGCAGCTCCCGGGGTAGCGGGGGCCTTAACCAGCAGTACTTC. It specifies CASSSRGSGGLNQQYF.

The gene calls are TRBV20-1 and TRBJ2-1; the D gene is possibly TRBD1 (5 bases). The CDR3 spans 11 residues. CDR1 is DFQATT, CDR2 SNEGSKA, per germline (reference sequence). Trimming took off 1 base at V and 8 bases at J, with 6 bases between the two ends. The CDR3: CSARGGYEQFF. DNA of the CDR3: TGCAGTGCTAGAGGGGGCTATGAGCAGTTCTTC.

V is TRBV29-1 and J is TRBJ2-1, with D possibly matching TRBD1 (7 bases). V was clipped by 5 bases and J by 4 bases, with 15 bases between them. The length of the CDR3 is 14 residues. Germline loops: CDR1 SQVTM, CDR2 ANQGSEA. This CDR3 is CSVQGGGFYNEQFF. CDR3 DNA sequence: TGCAGCGTTCAAGGAGGGGGCTTTTACAATGAGCAGTTCTTC.

This chain joins TRBV5-4 and TRBJ1-1; TRBD1 is a possible D gene (5 bases). Between the trimmed V and J ends, which lost 7 bases and 4 bases, there was a span of 17 bases. CDR3 length: 14 amino acids. Per germline, CDR1 SGHNT and CDR2 YYREEE (reference sequence). CDR3 nucleotide sequence: TGTGCCAGCTCCCCTGGGGCTCGAAGCACTGAAGCTTTCTTT. Protein sequence: CASSPGARSTEAFF.

The gene calls are TRBV28 and TRBJ2-2; D possibly corresponds to TRBD2 (5 bases). Germline loops: CDR1 MDHEN, CDR2 SYDVKM. Deletions cut 7 bases from V and 7 bases from J, with 13 bases between. The CDR3 totals 13 residues. The CDR3: CASTREYNGELFF. The DNA of the CDR3 is TGTGCCAGCACGAGGGAGTATAACGGGGAGCTGTTTTTT.

The chain has TRBV30 and TRBJ2-1; D unresolved. This CDR3 region has 15 residues. V gave up 4 bases and J gave up 0 bases, with 13 bases separating them. CDR1 is GTSNPN and CDR2 is SVGIG in the germline V gene (reference sequence). The CDR3, as DNA: TGTGCCTGGAAATCTCTGAGCCGCTCCTACAATGAGCAGTTCTTC. Amino acid sequence: CAWKSLSRSYNEQFF.

The V gene is TRBV5-1, the J gene TRBJ1-1; D unresolved. The CDR3 is made up of 16 amino acids. Trimming left V 4 bases short and J 0 bases short, with 16 bases between. CDR1 SGHRS and CDR2 YFSETQ come from the germline V gene. The CDR3 nucleotides are TGCGCCAGCAGCCCGGGTGGGAATTCGTTGAACACTGAAGCTTTCTTT. Residues: CASSPGGNSLNTEAFF.

This clone was counted once. The chain couples TRBV2 to TRBJ2-2; tentatively, D is TRBD1 (6 bases). The CDR3 has 15 residues. In germline, CDR1 is SNHLY, CDR2 FYNNEI. Deletions cut 6 bases from V and 6 bases from J, with 17 bases between. CDR3 sequence: CASSPDRNQAGELFF. The CDR3 DNA reads as TGTGCCAGCAGCCCTGACAGGAATCAGGCCGGGGAGCTGTTTTTT.

The chain combines TRBV30 with TRBJ2-7; 7 bases agree with TRBD2. With V trimmed by 3 bases and J by 2 bases, 4 bases remained unmatched. Germline loops: CDR1 GTSNPN, CDR2 SVGIG (reference sequence). The CDR3 covers 13 residues. CDR3 residues: CAWSLAATYEQYF. As DNA, the CDR3 is TGTGCCTGGAGCCTAGCGGCCACCTACGAGCAGTACTTC.